A selection of T cell receptor beta chains follows, all from one sample in a study of blood T cell repertoires in COVID-19. Repertoires were generated with immunoSEQ multiplex PCR, while TCRdb's copy carries only in-frame clones and drops some. Of more than 200,000 clones listed, around 86% are singletons. Sequenced material: PBMCs or T cells enriched from blood (not recorded which). These receptors were taken from a man aged 25-45 years in a cohort exposed to, infected with or recovered from COVID-19 (not recorded which). The CDR3 runs from the conserved cysteine through the conserved F or W. The D gene is left open where the match is weak. The listing skips clone size in some rows; elsewhere it reads once, few, many or a size class.

>.|17|.|TRBV9|TRBJ2-1
CASSVKSCRQGWCEQFF
TGTGCCAGCAGCGTAAAAAGTTGTCGGCAGGGGTGGTGTGAGCAGTTCTTC
>.|17|TRBD2|TRBV6-1|TRBJ2-1
CASSEMGLAVPYNEQFF
TGTGCCAGCAGTGAGATGGGACTAGCAGTACCCTACAATGAGCAGTTCTTC
>.|12|TRBD1|TRBV27|TRBJ1-5
CASGTGGRPQHF
TGTGCCAGCGGGACAGGGGGACGGCCCCAGCATTTT
>.|14|TRBD1|TRBV5-1|TRBJ1-1
CASTLTGMNTEAFF
TGCGCCAGCACCCTGACAGGGATGAACACTGAAGCTTTCTTT
>few|15|.|TRBV11-1|TRBJ1-5
CASSRGDVGNQPQHF
TGTGCCAGCAGCCGGGGGGATGTCGGCAATCAGCCCCAGCATTTT
>.|14|TRBD1|TRBV7-9|TRBJ2-7
CASSTTGPSYEQYF
TGTGCCAGCAGCACGACAGGGCCATCCTACGAGCAGTACTTC
>.|15|TRBD1|TRBV29-1|TRBJ1-2
CSVDGTGGAIGGYTF
TGCAGCGTTGATGGGACAGGGGGCGCGATAGGTGGCTACACCTTC
>.|19|.|TRBV2|TRBJ2-2
CASSEAGKGFTTNTGELFF
TGTGCCAGCAGTGAAGCCGGCAAAGGATTTACTACGAACACCGGGGAGCTGTTTTTT
>.|18|.|TRBV12-5|TRBJ2-3
CASGLPTDSNPGTDTQYF
TGTGCTAGTGGTTTGCCGACGGACTCCAACCCGGGCACAGATACGCAGTATTTT
>.|17|.|TRBV9|TRBJ1-2
CASSVDPRHGQGGGYTF
TGTGCCAGCAGCGTAGATCCCAGGCATGGGCAAGGAGGGGGCTACACCTTC
>.|15|TRBD1|TRBV5-4|TRBJ1-2
CASSSSSGTEYGYTF
TGTGCCAGCAGCTCGTCTTCCGGGACAGAGTATGGCTACACCTTC
>.|15|.|TRBV18|TRBJ2-7
CASSPVAAVDYEQYF
TGTGCCAGCTCACCAGTGGCGGCCGTTGACTACGAGCAGTACTTC
>.|14|TRBD1|TRBV5-1|TRBJ1-2
CASSHGTDHDGYTF
TGCGCCAGCAGCCACGGGACAGATCATGATGGCTACACCTTC
>.|16|.|TRBV4-1|TRBJ1-4
CASSQDGTGGNEKLFF
TGCGCCAGCAGCCAAGACGGGACCGGGGGTAATGAAAAACTGTTTTTT
>.|17|.|TRBV5-1|TRBJ2-7
CASSLGGLRRYTGEQYF
TGCGCCAGCAGCTTGGGCGGACTTCGGAGGTATACGGGCGAGCAGTACTTC
>.|14|TRBD1|TRBV6-5|TRBJ1-2
CASRTGGLNYGYTF
TGTGCCAGCAGGACAGGGGGCCTGAACTATGGCTACACCTTC
>.|19|.|TRBV9|TRBJ2-1
CASSDSSRISRSSYNEQFF
TGTGCCAGCAGCGATTCTAGCCGGATATCTCGAAGCTCCTACAATGAGCAGTTCTTC
>.|14|TRBD1|TRBV14|TRBJ1-4
CASSRDRWAEKLFF
TGTGCCAGCAGCAGGGACAGGTGGGCAGAAAAACTGTTTTTT